These 14 T cell receptor beta chains share one sample of origin, sequenced in a study of brain T cells in children with intractable seizures. The time point denotes: blood from clinic visit 5 months post-surgery; TSC patient then seizure free. Clones were sequenced by immunoSEQ multiplex PCR, and TCRdb holds only the in-frame ones, with some missing. The profile covers about 340,000 clones, with 93% appearing a single time and 5.5% to 6% taken by the ten largest. Sequenced here: peripheral blood, sampled 5 to 6 months after surgery. Receptors were obtained from a boy under two years old with tuberous sclerosis and intractable seizures.

V is TRBV5-1 and J is TRBJ2-3; D is perhaps TRBD2 (5 bases). CDR3 length: 16 residues. Germline values: CDR1 SGHRS, CDR2 YFSETQ. V shed 5 bases and J shed 4 bases, with 20 bases lying between them. The CDR3 region has the DNA TGCGCCAGCAGACTGGGAGCCGATCTTAAGGCAGATACGCAGTATTTT. Residues: CASRLGADLKADTQYF.

The rearrangement links TRBV30 to TRBJ1-6; no firm D call. The germline gives CDR1 GTSNPN, CDR2 SVGIG (reference sequence). The CDR3 consists of 13 residues. Trimming removed 4 bases from V and 5 bases from J, with 9 bases in between. CDR3 loop: CAWKQQDNSPLHF. The CDR3 nucleotides are TGTGCCTGGAAGCAGCAAGATAATTCACCCCTCCACTTT. Looking up the rest from reference TRBV30 and TRBJ1-6 gives the full variable domain: SQTIHQWPATLVQPVGSPLSLECTVEGTSNPNLYWYRQAAGRGLQLLFYSVGIGQISSEVPQNLSASRPQDRQFILSSKKLLLSDSGFYLCAWKQQDNSPLHFGNGTRLTVT.

The CDR3 protein is CASSLRGQGAKNTEAFF. In DNA, the CDR3 is TGTGCCAGCAGCTTAAGGGGACAGGGGGCTAAAAACACTGAAGCTTTCTTT. The J gene is TRBJ1-1, the V gene TRBV11-2, with 12 positions matching TRBD1. Germline values: CDR1 SGHAT, CDR2 FQNNGV. V was pared by 2 bases and J by 2 bases, with 6 bases of the junction left unmatched. The CDR3 is 17 residues long.

This chain connects TRBV20-1 to TRBJ1-1; the match to TRBD1 covers 7 bases. Germline-derived CDR1 and CDR2 are DFQATT and SNEGSKA (reference sequence). The CDR3 runs to 11 residues. CDR3 region: CRAETGNKAFF. The CDR3, as DNA: TGCAGGGCCGAGACAGGGAATAAAGCTTTCTTT.

The gene calls are TRBV27 and TRBJ2-3, with D perhaps given as TRBD1 or TRBD2 (5 bases each). Germline CDR1 MNHEY, CDR2 SMNVEV (reference sequence). CDR3 length equals 15 residues. V was clipped by 4 bases and J by 3 bases, with 14 bases between them. Here the CDR3 reads CASSYRGRRTDTQYF. The CDR3 nucleotides read TGTGCCAGCAGTTATCGGGGACGAAGGACAGATACGCAGTATTTT.

This sequence joins TRBV19 and TRBJ1-1; TRBD1 matches 8 bases. This CDR3 region has 14 residues. V was pared by 8 bases and J by 5 bases, with 10 bases of the junction left unmatched. Germline CDR1 and CDR2: LNHDA and SQIVND (reference sequence). CDR3: CASGTGQGGTEAFF. In DNA form, the CDR3 reads TGTGCCAGTGGAACCGGACAGGGCGGTACTGAAGCTTTCTTT.

The V call is TRBV13, the J call TRBJ1-1, with D unresolved. The V end was cut by 0 bases, the J end by 0 bases, with 5 bases between. This CDR3 is 14 amino acids long. Germline V lookup: CDR1 PRHDT, CDR2 FYEKMQ (reference sequence). In DNA, the CDR3 is TGTGCCAGCAGCTTAGGCGTGGTGAACACTGAAGCTTTCTTT. Protein: CASSLGVVNTEAFF.

The rearrangement joins TRBV7-6 to TRBJ2-3, with D hard to call. Germline V gene sequence: CDR1 SGHVS, CDR2 FNYEAQ. This CDR3 spans 13 amino acids. Trimming took off 0 bases at V and 1 base at J, with 2 bases between the two ends. The CDR3 spells CASSLARTDTQYF. The CDR3 region has the DNA TGTGCCAGCAGCTTAGCGCGCACAGATACGCAGTATTTT.

V is TRBV3-1 (or the pseudogene TRBV3-2) and J is TRBJ2-5; D remains unclear. The germline V and J ends were trimmed by 1 base and 7 bases, with 4 bases remaining between them. This CDR3 is 11 amino acids long. Per germline, CDR1 LGHDT and CDR2 YNNKEL (reference sequence). Here the CDR3 DNA reads TGTGCCAGCAGCCAAGGGGTGACCCAGTACTTC. This encodes CASSQGVTQYF.

This clone has only one observation. This chain connects TRBV5-4 to TRBJ2-3, with TRBD1 matching over 7 bases. V gave up 4 bases and J gave up 3 bases; unmatched junction bases: 2. This CDR3 is 13 amino acids long. The germline V gene encodes CDR1 SGHNT and CDR2 YYREEE (reference sequence). In nucleotides, the CDR3 is TGTGCCAGCAGCGTGACAGGGACAGATACGCAGTATTTT. The encoded protein is CASSVTGTDTQYF.

CDR3 nucleotide sequence: TGTGCCAGCAGCCACGAGGGAGCGGGGCCGCCATACATTCAGTACTTC. Residues: CASSHEGAGPPYIQYF. The rearrangement joins TRBV3-1 (or the pseudogene TRBV3-2) to TRBJ2-4, with TRBD2 matching 7 bases. CDR3 length: 16 amino acids. The germline gives CDR1 LGHDT, CDR2 YNNKEL (reference sequence). The J segment lost 8 bases and the V segment lost 3 bases, leaving 13 bases of the junction unmatched.

The chain combines TRBV19 with TRBJ1-2, with a weak D call TRBD1 (5 bases). CDR1 and CDR2 (germline): LNHDA, SQIVND (reference sequence). V was shortened by 3 bases and J by 4 bases, with 21 bases between the two germline ends. The CDR3 loop spans 17 amino acids. CDR3 sequence: CASSILFGTAFRYGYTF. For the CDR3, the DNA is TGTGCCAGTAGTATTCTGTTTGGGACGGCATTTCGCTATGGCTACACCTTC.

This chain connects TRBV11-2 to TRBJ2-7; D is unresolved. Germline loops: CDR1 SGHAT, CDR2 FQNNGV. The CDR3 runs to 13 residues. The ends were cut back, 4 bases at V and 0 bases at J, with 7 bases in the middle. This CDR3 reads CASSYTHSYEQYF. The DNA of the CDR3 is TGTGCCAGCAGCTACACACACTCCTACGAGCAGTACTTC.

V gene TRBV12-3 or TRBV12-4 combines with J gene TRBJ2-7; D remains ambiguous. CDR3 length equals 11 residues. The ends were cut back, 1 base at V and 6 bases at J, with 4 bases in the middle. The CDR3, as DNA: TGTGCCAGCAGTTTAGGGCTCGAGCAGTACTTC. Its protein is CASSLGLEQYF.